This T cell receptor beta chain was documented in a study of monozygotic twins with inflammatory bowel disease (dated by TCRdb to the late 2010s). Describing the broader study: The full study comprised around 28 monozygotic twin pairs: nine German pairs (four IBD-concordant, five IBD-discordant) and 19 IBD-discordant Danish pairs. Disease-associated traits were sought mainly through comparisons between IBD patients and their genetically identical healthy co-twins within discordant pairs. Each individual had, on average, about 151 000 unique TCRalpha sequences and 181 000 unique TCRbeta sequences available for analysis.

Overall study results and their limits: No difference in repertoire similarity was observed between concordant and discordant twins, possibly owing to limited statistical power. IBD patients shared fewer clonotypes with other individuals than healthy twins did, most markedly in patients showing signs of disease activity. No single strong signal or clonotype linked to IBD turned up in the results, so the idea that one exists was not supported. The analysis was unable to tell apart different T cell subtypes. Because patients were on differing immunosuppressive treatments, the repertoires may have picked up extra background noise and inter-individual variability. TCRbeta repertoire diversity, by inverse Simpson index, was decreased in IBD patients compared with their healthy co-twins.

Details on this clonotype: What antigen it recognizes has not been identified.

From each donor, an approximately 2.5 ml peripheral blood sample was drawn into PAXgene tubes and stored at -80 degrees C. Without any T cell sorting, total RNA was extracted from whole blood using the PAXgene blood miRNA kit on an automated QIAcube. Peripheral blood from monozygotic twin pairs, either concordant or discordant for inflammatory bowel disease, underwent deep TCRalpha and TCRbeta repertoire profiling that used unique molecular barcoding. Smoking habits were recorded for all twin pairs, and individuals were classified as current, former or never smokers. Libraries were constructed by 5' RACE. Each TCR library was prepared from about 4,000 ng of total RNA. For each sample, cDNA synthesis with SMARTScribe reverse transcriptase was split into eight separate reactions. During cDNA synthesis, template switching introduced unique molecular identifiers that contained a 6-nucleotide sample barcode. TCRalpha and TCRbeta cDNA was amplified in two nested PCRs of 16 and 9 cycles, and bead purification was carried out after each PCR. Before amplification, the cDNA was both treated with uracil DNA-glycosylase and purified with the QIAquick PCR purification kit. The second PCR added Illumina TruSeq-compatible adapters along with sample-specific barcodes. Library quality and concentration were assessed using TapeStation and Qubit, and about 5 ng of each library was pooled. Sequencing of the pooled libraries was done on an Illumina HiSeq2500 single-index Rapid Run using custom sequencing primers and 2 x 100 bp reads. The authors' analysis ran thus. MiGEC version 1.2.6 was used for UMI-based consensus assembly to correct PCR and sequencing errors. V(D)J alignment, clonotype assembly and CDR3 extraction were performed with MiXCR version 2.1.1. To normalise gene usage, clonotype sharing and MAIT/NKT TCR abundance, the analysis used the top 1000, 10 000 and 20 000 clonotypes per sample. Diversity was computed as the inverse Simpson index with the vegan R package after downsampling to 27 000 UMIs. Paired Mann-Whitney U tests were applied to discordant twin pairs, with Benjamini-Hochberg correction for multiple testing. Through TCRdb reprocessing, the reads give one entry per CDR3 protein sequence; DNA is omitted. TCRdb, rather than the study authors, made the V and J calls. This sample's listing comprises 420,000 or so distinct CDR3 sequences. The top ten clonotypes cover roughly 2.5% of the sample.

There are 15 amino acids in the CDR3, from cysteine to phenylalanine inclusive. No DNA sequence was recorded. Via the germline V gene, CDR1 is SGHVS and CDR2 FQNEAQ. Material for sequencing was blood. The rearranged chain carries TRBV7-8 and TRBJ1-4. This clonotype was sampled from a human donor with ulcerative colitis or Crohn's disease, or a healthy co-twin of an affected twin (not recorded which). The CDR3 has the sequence CASSKGGVTNEKLFF.